A single sample is the source of the 17 T cell receptor beta chains below, sequenced in a study of patients and donors after allogeneic stem cell transplantation. TCRdb fed the RT-PCR reads into MiXCR, producing one record per CDR3 protein. The sample lists tens of thousands of distinct CDR3 sequences, about 44% occurring once. Sequenced material: blood, either unsorted or a sorted T cell fraction (not recorded which). Receptors originate from a human donor who was either an allogeneic HSCT recipient or a stem cell or donor lymphocyte infusion donor (not recorded which). It is not recorded whose cells these are; they may come from a transplant donor.

Here the CDR3 reads CASSQDAGQRYGYTF. CDR3 coding DNA: TGTGCCAGCAGCCAAGACGCGGGGCAACGGTATGGCTACACCTTC. The chain is built from TRBV3-1 and TRBJ1-2; possible D gene TRBD1, 5 bases. The CDR3 length is 15 residues. Between the trimmed V and J ends, which lost 0 bases and 5 bases, there was a span of 13 bases. The germline CDR1 and CDR2 sequences are LGHDT and YNNKEL (reference sequence).

In its sample, this clonotype is medium-sized. This rearrangement joins TRBV2 to TRBJ1-4; 10 bases map to TRBD1. V shed 6 bases, J shed 6 bases, and the junction held 1 base outside the gene matches. The CDR3 totals 13 residues. Germline V gives CDR1 SNHLY, CDR2 FYNNEI. The CDR3 is CASRGTGDEKLFF. The CDR3 region has the DNA TGTGCCAGCAGGGGGACAGGGGATGAAAAACTGTTTTTT.

V and J are TRBV7-8 and TRBJ1-2; D is unclear. The CDR3 is 16 amino acids. The germline gives CDR1 SGHVS, CDR2 FQNEAQ. Trimming removed 2 bases from V and 4 bases from J, with 17 bases in between. The CDR3 DNA sequence: TGTGCCAGCAGCTTAATGTCAGGTCAGAAGGCCTATGGCTACACCTTC. Encoded protein: CASSLMSGQKAYGYTF.

Comments on this clonotype: One junction end does not reproduce the germline sequence, and a read error may be involved. The gene calls are TRBV4-1 and TRBJ1-3, with D possibly matching TRBD1 (6 bases). The CDR3 extends over 15 amino acids. Germline CDR1 is MGHRA and CDR2 is YSYEKL. The CDR3 protein is CASGQIQGAGNTIYF. Here the CDR3 DNA reads TGCGCCAGCGGCCAAATACAGGGTGCCGGAAACACCATATATTTT.

The rearrangement links TRBV29-1 to TRBJ1-2; 7 nucleotides align to TRBD1. J gave up 4 bases and V 3 bases, and 11 bases lay outside the gene matches. The CDR3 has 15 amino acids. Germline CDR1 and CDR2: SQVTM and ANQGSEA. The chain's CDR3 is CSVDEGAPPFYGYTF. CDR3 nucleotide sequence: TGCAGCGTTGATGAGGGGGCTCCCCCCTTCTATGGCTACACCTTC.

As regards this clonotype: At one boundary the junction diverges from the germline segment, which might be a read error. The chain carries TRBV6-5 and TRBJ1-5; D ambiguous. CDR3 size: 13 residues. CDR1 is MNHEY, CDR2 SVGAGI, per germline. The CDR3 sequence: CATSPGVNQPQHF. Here the CDR3 DNA reads TGTGCCACCAGTCCCGGCGTGAATCAGCCCCAGCATTTT.

This clonotype was counted between two and nine times. The V gene is TRBV28, the J gene TRBJ1-5; 8 bases match TRBD1. CDR1 and CDR2 from the germline V gene are MDHEN and SYDVKM. The CDR3 covers 15 residues. V shed 3 bases, J shed 6 bases, and the junction held 7 bases outside the gene matches. In DNA, the CDR3 is TGTGCCAGCAGTTTGCAGGGGGCGCCTCGTCAGCCCCAGCATTTT. Translation gives CASSLQGAPRQPQHF.

The V gene is TRBV20-1, the J gene TRBJ1-1; D remains ambiguous. The germline V gene has CDR1 DFQATT and CDR2 SNEGSKA (reference sequence). This CDR3 has 14 residues. The ends were cut back, 0 bases at V and 6 bases at J, with 14 bases in the middle. CDR3 nucleotide sequence: TGCAGTGCTAGAGATAATTCGCCCCTCGCTGAAGCTTTCTTT. Translation: CSARDNSPLAEAFF.

This clonotype was counted only a few times. CDR3 protein: CAISDRTGGVDSPLHF. The CDR3 nucleotides are TGTGCCATCAGTGACCGGACAGGAGGAGTGGATTCACCCCTCCACTTT. The chain uses TRBV10-3 and TRBJ1-6, with 7 bases fitting TRBD1. Unmatched junction bases numbered 10, after V lost 3 bases and J lost 8 bases. The CDR3 consists of 16 residues. Germline V gives CDR1 ENHRY, CDR2 SYGVKD.

This clonotype has a handful of counts. The gene calls are TRBV20-1 and TRBJ1-5; tentative D call: TRBD1 (5 bases). CDR1 and CDR2 from the germline V gene are DFQATT and SNEGSKA (reference sequence). CDR3 length: 13 residues. The V end was cut by 5 bases, the J end by 5 bases, with 13 bases between. CDR3 nucleotide sequence: TGCAGTGCTGCCGGGACCAATCATCAGCCCCAGCATTTT. This translates into CSAAGTNHQPQHF.

The J gene is TRBJ1-1, the V gene TRBV5-1, with TRBD1 matching 7 bases. The CDR3 runs 13 residues. Germline V CDR1 and CDR2: SGHRS, YFSETQ. J lost 7 bases, V lost 2 bases, and 5 bases had no gene match. The DNA for the CDR3 is TGCGCCAGCAGCTTTGAAGGGACAGTTGAAGCTTTCTTT. This gives the protein CASSFEGTVEAFF.

This clonotype has more than one count but fewer than ten. The CDR3 sequence: CASVRRGNTEAFF. The DNA for the CDR3 is TGTGCCAGCGTCCGGAGGGGGAACACTGAAGCTTTCTTT. The chain combines TRBV13 with TRBJ1-1; perhaps TRBD1 as D (5 bases). V lost 8 bases, J lost 1 base, and 11 bases lay in between. The CDR3 is made up of 13 amino acids. Germline V gives CDR1 PRHDT, CDR2 FYEKMQ (reference sequence).

This chain joins TRBV9 and TRBJ2-7; perhaps TRBD2 as D (6 bases). The CDR3 is 13 amino acids. V lost 0 bases to trimming and J lost 3 bases, with 7 bases between them. CDR1 SGDLS and CDR2 YYNGEE come from the germline V gene. CDR3 nucleotide sequence: TGTGCCAGCAGCGTAGCGGAGGGCTACGAGCAGTACTTC. Translation gives CASSVAEGYEQYF.

CDR3 in DNA: TGCGCCAGCAGCCTGATAGCTCGTGGCGGATCGAATGAGCAGTTCTTC. Translated: CASSLIARGGSNEQFF. The V gene is TRBV4-3, the J gene TRBJ2-1; D gene uncertain. This CDR3 has 16 amino acids. Germline-derived CDR1 and CDR2 are LGHNA and YSLEER. V shed 4 bases and J shed 7 bases, with 20 bases lying between them.

This clonotype was observed a few times. CDR3 bases: TGTGCCAGCTCACCAGAGGGAGAGCGGGAAAAACTGTTTTTT. It codes for CASSPEGEREKLFF. The chain links TRBV18 to TRBJ1-4; D gene uncertain. With 2 bases removed from V and 8 bases from J, the gap between germline ends came to 12 bases. Germline values: CDR1 KGHSH, CDR2 LQKENI. This CDR3 spans 14 amino acids.

The CDR3 coding sequence is TGTGCCAGCAGGTGGGGGGTTGAAGCTTTCTTT. Amino acid sequence: CASRWGVEAFF. This chain links TRBV6-5 with TRBJ1-1, with D possibly being TRBD1 (5 bases). This CDR3 is built from 11 residues. V lost 6 bases, J lost 7 bases, and 9 bases lay in between. Per germline, CDR1 MNHEY and CDR2 SVGAGI.

The V call is TRBV27, the J call TRBJ1-2; 9 nucleotides align to TRBD1. The CDR3 totals 16 residues. V lost 4 bases to trimming and J lost 2 bases; unmatched junction nucleotides: 8. Per the germline V gene, CDR1 is MNHEY and CDR2 is SMNVEV (reference sequence). The CDR3 nucleotides are TGTGCCAGCAGTTCCCGTCCCGGGACAGGGAACTATGGCTACACCTTC. It is translated as CASSSRPGTGNYGYTF.